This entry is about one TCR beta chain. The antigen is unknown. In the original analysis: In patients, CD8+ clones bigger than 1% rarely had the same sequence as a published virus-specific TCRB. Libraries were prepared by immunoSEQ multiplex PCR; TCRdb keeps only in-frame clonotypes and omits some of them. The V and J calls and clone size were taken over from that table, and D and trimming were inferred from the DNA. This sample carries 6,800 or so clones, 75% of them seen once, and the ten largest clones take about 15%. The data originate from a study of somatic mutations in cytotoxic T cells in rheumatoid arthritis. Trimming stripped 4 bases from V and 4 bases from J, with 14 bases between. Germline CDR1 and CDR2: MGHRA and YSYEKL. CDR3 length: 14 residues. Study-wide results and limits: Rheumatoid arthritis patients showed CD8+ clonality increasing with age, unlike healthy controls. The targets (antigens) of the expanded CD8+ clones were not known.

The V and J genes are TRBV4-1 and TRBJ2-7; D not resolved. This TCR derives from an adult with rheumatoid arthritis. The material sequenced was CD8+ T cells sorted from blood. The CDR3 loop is CASSPAPFRYEQYF. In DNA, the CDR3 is TGCGCCAGCAGCCCTGCCCCCTTCCGTTACGAGCAGTACTTC.